The 20 T cell receptor beta chains in this list originate from one sample, sequenced in a study of T cells after somatic rescue of genetic block. Some clones are missing from TCRdb's copy, which holds only in-frame ones; the method was immunoSEQ multiplex PCR. The repertoire holds about 67,000 clones, with about 92% as singletons. What was sequenced was peripheral blood mononuclear cells (PBMCs). Receptors originate from a man between 40 and 49 years old.

CDR3 nucleotide sequence: TGTGCCAGCAGCGTGCGAGACAATGAGCAGTTCTTC. Encoded protein: CASSVRDNEQFF. V usage is TRBV9 and J usage is TRBJ2-1; D remains ambiguous. V was clipped by 2 bases and J by 5 bases, with 5 bases between them. The CDR3 contains 12 residues. Germline CDR1 SGDLS, CDR2 YYNGEE.

CDR3: CASLAGRTDTQYF. CDR3 bases: TGTGCCAGCCTAGCGGGAAGGACAGATACGCAGTATTTT. The chain recombines TRBV2 with TRBJ2-3, with TRBD2 identical over 9 bases. Germline-derived CDR1 and CDR2 are SNHLY and FYNNEI. V lost 8 bases and J lost 3; bases outside the gene matches: 3. This CDR3 spans 13 amino acids.

This chain connects TRBV10-1 to TRBJ2-7; tentatively, D is TRBD1 (6 bases). The CDR3 length is 15 residues. Deletions cut 3 bases from V and 0 bases from J, with 12 bases between. CDR1 is WNHNN, CDR2 SYGVQD, per germline (reference sequence). The CDR3 reads CASSESQGSSYEQYF. DNA of the CDR3: TGCGCCAGCAGTGAAAGCCAGGGGAGCTCCTACGAGCAGTACTTC.

CDR3 DNA: TGTGCCAGTAGTATAGGGTTAAGGACTGAAGCTTTCTTT. It is translated as CASSIGLRTEAFF. This rearrangement joins TRBV19 to TRBJ1-1; D not resolved. This CDR3 region has 13 residues. Trimming removed 1 base at V and 5 bases at J, with 8 bases between. The germline V gene encodes CDR1 LNHDA and CDR2 SQIVND (reference sequence).

CDR3 loop: CASSLAAGKLSYEQYF. For the CDR3, the DNA is TGTGCCAGCAGCTTGGCGGCAGGCAAACTCTCCTACGAGCAGTACTTC. The chain is built from TRBV5-5 and TRBJ2-7; D is unresolved. In germline, CDR1 is SGHKS, CDR2 YYEKEE (reference sequence). Trimming cost V 0 bases and J 0 bases, with 13 bases left between them. The CDR3 length is 16 residues.

The chain carries TRBV4-2 and TRBJ1-5, with D unclear. The germline V gene has CDR1 LGHNA and CDR2 YNFKEQ. V lost 0 bases and J lost 0, with 9 bases in between. This CDR3 spans 16 amino acids. Here the CDR3 reads CASSQEGGYSNQPQHF. In DNA, the CDR3 is TGTGCCAGCAGCCAAGAAGGCGGGTATAGCAATCAGCCCCAGCATTTT.

The rearrangement links TRBV6-5 to TRBJ2-1; 7 nucleotides agree with TRBD2. The junction had 7 bases not matched to a gene; V was cut back by 4 bases and J by 10 bases. The CDR3 totals 13 residues. CDR1 MNHEY and CDR2 SVGAGI come from the germline V gene. This CDR3 reads CASSLPSGREQFF. Written as DNA, the CDR3 is TGTGCCAGCAGTTTACCTAGCGGCAGGGAGCAGTTCTTC.

The rearrangement links TRBV5-5 to TRBJ2-2; D might be TRBD2 (6 bases). The CDR3 sequence is 15 residues long. V was trimmed by 4 bases and J by 4 bases, leaving 14 bases between them. Germline assignment: CDR1 SGHKS and CDR2 YYEKEE (reference sequence). CDR3 nucleotide sequence: TGTGCCAGCAGCGGGAGCCGGGGGTTCACCGGGGAGCTGTTTTTT. It codes for CASSGSRGFTGELFF.

This clone was observed a single time. V is TRBV2 and J is TRBJ2-7, with TRBD1 as a possible D gene (6 bases). CDR1 is SNHLY, CDR2 FYNNEI, per germline. V gave up 9 bases and J gave up 6 bases, with 21 bases separating them. This CDR3 region has 14 residues. CDR3 in DNA: TGTGCCAGTAGGACGGACAGCATGAGAGGCGAGCAGTACTTC. Amino acids: CASRTDSMRGEQYF.

As to this clone: The junction does not match germline at one end; this may be a read error. The gene calls are TRBV6-1 and TRBJ2-7, with D possibly called TRBD1 or TRBD2 (5 bases each). This CDR3 comprises 12 residues. The germline CDR1 and CDR2 sequences are MNHNS and SASEGT. Written as DNA, the CDR3 is TGTGCCAGCAGCGGGACCACCTACGAGCAGCACTTC. Translating it yields CASSGTTYEQHF.

The genes are TRBV6-1 and TRBJ2-3; D might be TRBD1 or TRBD2, each matching 5 bases. The CDR3 is 15 residues long. The V gene's germline CDR1 is MNHNS and CDR2 SASEGT. V gave up 5 bases and J gave up 4 bases, with 16 bases separating them. CDR3: CASSMGPRGADTQYF. The CDR3 region has the DNA TGTGCCAGCAGTATGGGACCGAGGGGTGCAGATACGCAGTATTTT.

This rearrangement joins TRBV2 to TRBJ2-7; 9 positions match TRBD1. V gave up 7 bases and J gave up 6 bases; unmatched junction bases: 7. The CDR3 contains 13 residues. Germline loops: CDR1 SNHLY, CDR2 FYNNEI. This CDR3 is CASTLGQGAEQYF. DNA of the CDR3: TGTGCCAGCACTCTGGGACAGGGAGCCGAGCAGTACTTC.

The rearrangement joins TRBV5-1 to TRBJ1-1; D is perhaps TRBD1 (5 bases). Looked up from germline, CDR1 is SGHRS and CDR2 is YFSETQ. The V end lost 1 base, the J end lost 3 bases, and 16 bases lay between the germline ends. The length of the CDR3 is 16 residues. The CDR3 sequence is CASSLWFRGEDTEAFF. CDR3 sequence (DNA): TGCGCCAGCAGCTTGTGGTTCAGAGGGGAGGACACTGAAGCTTTCTTT.

This rearrangement joins TRBV6-1 to TRBJ1-6, with D possibly TRBD1 on 5 matching bases. V lost 7 bases and J 7 bases, leaving 14 bases between the germline ends. In germline, CDR1 is MNHNS, CDR2 SASEGT. The CDR3 runs 14 residues. In DNA form, the CDR3 reads TGTGCCAGCACGGGACCGACGGGCAATTCACCCCTCCACTTT. Translating it yields CASTGPTGNSPLHF.

V and J are TRBV9 and TRBJ1-6; TRBD1 matches at 9 bases. CDR3 length: 15 amino acids. Germline CDR1 reads SGDLS; CDR2 reads YYNGEE. Germline trimming cut 4 bases from V and 6 bases from J; bases unmatched to any gene: 5. CDR3 nucleotide sequence: TGTGCCAGCAGCTCGGGACAGGGCGTTAATTCACCCCTCCACTTT. It yields the protein CASSSGQGVNSPLHF.

V usage is TRBV5-1 and J usage is TRBJ2-1; 11 nucleotides match TRBD2. The CDR3 is 16 residues long. In germline, CDR1 is SGHRS, CDR2 YFSETQ. J lost 4 bases, V lost 1 base, and 4 bases had no gene match. The CDR3 here is CASSLQTSGGYNEQFF. The CDR3 nucleotides read TGCGCCAGCAGCTTGCAAACTAGCGGGGGATACAATGAGCAGTTCTTC.

The chain employs TRBV7-2 and TRBJ2-1; 7 bases are a match to TRBD1. Germline V CDR1 and CDR2: SGHTA, FQGNSA. CDR3 length equals 14 residues. V trimming: 5 bases; J trimming: 8 bases; junction bases outside the gene matches: 9. In nucleotides, the CDR3 is TGTGCCAGCAGCAGAAGACAGGGTGGACATGAGCAGTTCTTC. This codes for CASSRRQGGHEQFF.

The V and J genes are TRBV5-4 and TRBJ2-1, with D perhaps TRBD2 (6 bases). Germline CDR1 reads SGHNT; CDR2 reads YYREEE (reference sequence). This CDR3 contains 15 residues. Trimming stripped 4 bases from V and 0 bases from J, with 11 bases between. The CDR3 spells CASSAGTVSYNEQFF. In nucleotides, the CDR3 is TGTGCCAGCAGCGCAGGGACTGTCTCCTACAATGAGCAGTTCTTC.

The chain uses TRBV19 and TRBJ2-7; 10 positions match TRBD1. This CDR3 comprises 15 residues. V was clipped by 6 bases and J by 3 bases; unmatched bases: 8. Germline V CDR1 and CDR2: LNHDA, SQIVND (reference sequence). The CDR3 region is CASRGTGEFGYEQYF. In DNA form, the CDR3 reads TGTGCCAGTAGGGGGACAGGGGAATTCGGCTACGAGCAGTACTTC.

This chain joins TRBV29-1 and TRBJ2-5; 8 positions match TRBD2. V dropped 1 base and J dropped 5; count of bases not matched to a gene: 12. Germline V gene lookup returns CDR1 SQVTM and CDR2 ANQGSEA. CDR3 length: 16 amino acids. The CDR3 loop is CSVEGLAGVREETQYF. The CDR3 region has the DNA TGCAGCGTTGAAGGTCTAGCGGGCGTTAGGGAGGAGACCCAGTACTTC.